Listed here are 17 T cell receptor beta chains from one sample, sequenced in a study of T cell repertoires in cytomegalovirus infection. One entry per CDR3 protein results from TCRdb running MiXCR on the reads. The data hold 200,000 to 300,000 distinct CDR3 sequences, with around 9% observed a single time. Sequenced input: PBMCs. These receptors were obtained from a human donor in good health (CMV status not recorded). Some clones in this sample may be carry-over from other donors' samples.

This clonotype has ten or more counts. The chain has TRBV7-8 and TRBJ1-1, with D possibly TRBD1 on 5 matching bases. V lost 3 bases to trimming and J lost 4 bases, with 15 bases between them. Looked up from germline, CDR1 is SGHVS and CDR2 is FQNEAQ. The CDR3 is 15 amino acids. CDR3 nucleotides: TGTGCCAGCAGCTTTCTAAGCGACGGGGGCACTGAAGCTTTCTTT. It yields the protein CASSFLSDGGTEAFF.

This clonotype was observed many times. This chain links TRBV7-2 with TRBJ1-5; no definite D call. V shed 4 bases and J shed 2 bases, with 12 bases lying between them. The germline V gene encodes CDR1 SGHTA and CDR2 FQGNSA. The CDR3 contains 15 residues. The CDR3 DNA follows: TGTGCCAGCAGCTCCCGTCGTCAGGGCAATCAGCCCCAGCATTTT. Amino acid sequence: CASSSRRQGNQPQHF.

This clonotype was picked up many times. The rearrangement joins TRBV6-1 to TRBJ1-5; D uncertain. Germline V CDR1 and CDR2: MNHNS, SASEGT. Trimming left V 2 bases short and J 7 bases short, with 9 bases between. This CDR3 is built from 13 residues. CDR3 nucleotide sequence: TGTGCCAGCAGTGAATTGGGGAACCAGCCCCAGCATTTT. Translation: CASSELGNQPQHF.

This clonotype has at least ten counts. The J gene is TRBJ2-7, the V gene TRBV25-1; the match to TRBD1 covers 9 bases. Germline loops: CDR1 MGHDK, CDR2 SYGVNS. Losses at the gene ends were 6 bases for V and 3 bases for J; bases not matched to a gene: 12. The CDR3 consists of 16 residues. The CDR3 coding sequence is TGTGCCAGCAGGCCACCAGGGACAGGGTATCTCTACGAGCAGTACTTC. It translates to CASRPPGTGYLYEQYF.

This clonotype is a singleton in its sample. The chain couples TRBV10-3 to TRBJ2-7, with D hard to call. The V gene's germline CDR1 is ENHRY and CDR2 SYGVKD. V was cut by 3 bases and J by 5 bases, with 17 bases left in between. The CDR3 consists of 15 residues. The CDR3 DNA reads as TGTGCCATCAGTGACCCCCTTGACCAGGCCAACGAGCAGTACTTC. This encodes CAISDPLDQANEQYF.

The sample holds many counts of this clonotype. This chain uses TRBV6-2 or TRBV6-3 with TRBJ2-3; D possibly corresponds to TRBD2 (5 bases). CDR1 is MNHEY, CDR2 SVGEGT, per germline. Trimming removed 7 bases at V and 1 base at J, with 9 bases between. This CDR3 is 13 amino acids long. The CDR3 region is CASIDGGTDTQYF. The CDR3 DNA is TGTGCCAGCATCGACGGGGGCACAGATACGCAGTATTTT.

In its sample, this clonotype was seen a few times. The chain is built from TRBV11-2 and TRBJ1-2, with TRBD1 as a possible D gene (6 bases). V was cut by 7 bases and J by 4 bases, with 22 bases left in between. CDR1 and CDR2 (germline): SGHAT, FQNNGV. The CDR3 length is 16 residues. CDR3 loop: CASNRVGTLGFYGYTF. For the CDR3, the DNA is TGTGCCAGCAATAGGGTCGGGACACTCGGATTCTATGGCTACACCTTC.

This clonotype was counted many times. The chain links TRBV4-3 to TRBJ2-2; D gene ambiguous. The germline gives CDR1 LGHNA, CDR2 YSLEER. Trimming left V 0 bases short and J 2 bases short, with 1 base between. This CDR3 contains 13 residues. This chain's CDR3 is CASSQENTGELFF. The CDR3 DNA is TGCGCCAGCAGCCAAGAAAACACCGGGGAGCTGTTTTTT.

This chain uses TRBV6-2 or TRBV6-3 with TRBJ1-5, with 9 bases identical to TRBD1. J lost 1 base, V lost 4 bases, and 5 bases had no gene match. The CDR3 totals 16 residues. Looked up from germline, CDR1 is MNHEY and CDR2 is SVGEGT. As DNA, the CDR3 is TGTGCCAGCAGTTCGAGACAGGGGGGAAGCAATCAGCCCCAGCATTTT. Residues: CASSSRQGGSNQPQHF.

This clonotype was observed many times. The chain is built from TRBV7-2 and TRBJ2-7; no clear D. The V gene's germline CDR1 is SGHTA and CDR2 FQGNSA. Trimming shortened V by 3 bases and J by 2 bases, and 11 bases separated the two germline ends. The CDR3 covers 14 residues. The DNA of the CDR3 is TGTGCCAGCAGCTTCGTTGGACGAACCTACGAGCAGTACTTC. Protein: CASSFVGRTYEQYF.

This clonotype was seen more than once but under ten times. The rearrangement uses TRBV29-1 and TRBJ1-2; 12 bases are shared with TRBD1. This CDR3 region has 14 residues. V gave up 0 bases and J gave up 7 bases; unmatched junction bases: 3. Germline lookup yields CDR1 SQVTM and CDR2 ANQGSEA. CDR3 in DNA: TGCAGCGTTGAAGAGGGACAGGGGGCTGGTGGCTACACCTTC. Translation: CSVEEGQGAGGYTF.

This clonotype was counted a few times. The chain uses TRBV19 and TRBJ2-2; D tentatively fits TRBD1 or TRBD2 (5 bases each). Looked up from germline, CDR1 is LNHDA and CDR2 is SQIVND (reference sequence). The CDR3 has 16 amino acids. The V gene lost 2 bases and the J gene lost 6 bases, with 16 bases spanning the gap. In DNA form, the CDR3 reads TGTGCCAGTAGTATAACCGGGACCTTGAGGTCCGGGGAGCTGTTTTTT. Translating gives CASSITGTLRSGELFF. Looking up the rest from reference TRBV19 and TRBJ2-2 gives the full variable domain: DGGITQSPKYLFRKEGQNVTLSCEQNLNHDAMYWYRQDPGQGLRLIYYSQIVNDFQKGDIAEGYSVSREKKESFPLTVTSAQKNPTAFYLCASSITGTLRSGELFFGEGSRLTVL.

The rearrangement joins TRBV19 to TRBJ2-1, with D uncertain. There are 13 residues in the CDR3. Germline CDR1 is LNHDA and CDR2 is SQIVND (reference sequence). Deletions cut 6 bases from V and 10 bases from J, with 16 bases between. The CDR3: CASSLWLRREQFF. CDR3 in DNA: TGTGCCAGTAGCCTCTGGCTGCGCCGGGAGCAGTTCTTC.

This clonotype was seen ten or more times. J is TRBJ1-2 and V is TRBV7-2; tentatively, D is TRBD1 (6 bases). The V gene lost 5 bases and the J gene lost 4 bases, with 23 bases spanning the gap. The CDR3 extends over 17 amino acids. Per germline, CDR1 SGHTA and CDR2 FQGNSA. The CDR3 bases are TGTGCCAGCAGCCAAACGGGGCAGGGGCTGGCGGTCTATGGCTACACCTTC. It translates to CASSQTGQGLAVYGYTF.

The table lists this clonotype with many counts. This CDR3 reads CASSIRTTGRVDVFEKLFF. The CDR3 DNA is TGTGCCAGCAGTATCAGAACCACGGGACGCGTGGACGTATTTGAAAAACTGTTTTTT. J is TRBJ1-4 and V is TRBV6-2 or TRBV6-3, with D perhaps matching TRBD1 (5 bases). Germline assignment: CDR1 MNHEY and CDR2 SVGEGT. Trimming stripped 5 bases from V and 7 bases from J, with 29 bases between. The CDR3 contains 19 residues.

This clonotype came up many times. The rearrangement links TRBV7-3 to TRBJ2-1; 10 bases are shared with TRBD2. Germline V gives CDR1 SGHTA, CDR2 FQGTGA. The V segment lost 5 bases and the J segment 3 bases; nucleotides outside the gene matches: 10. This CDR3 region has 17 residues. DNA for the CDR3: TGTGCCAGCAGCAGGACTAGCGGAACCGCCTTCTACAATGAGCAGTTCTTC. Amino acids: CASSRTSGTAFYNEQFF. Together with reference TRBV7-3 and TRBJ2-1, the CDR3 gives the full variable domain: GAGVSQTPSNKVTEKGKYVELRCDPISGHTALYWYRQSLGQGPEFLIYFQGTGAADDSGLPNDRFFAVRPEGSVSTLKIQRTERGDSAVYLCASSRTSGTAFYNEQFFGPGTRLTVL.

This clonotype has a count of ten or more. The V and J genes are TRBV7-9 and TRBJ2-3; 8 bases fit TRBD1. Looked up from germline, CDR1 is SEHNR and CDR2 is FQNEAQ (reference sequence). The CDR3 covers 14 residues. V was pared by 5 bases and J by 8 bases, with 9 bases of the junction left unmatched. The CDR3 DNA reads TGTGCCAGCAGCACGGACAGGGAAGCCTCTACGCAGTATTTT. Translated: CASSTDREASTQYF.